The entry below gives a single T cell receptor (beta chain) sequence along with its context. This clonotype was seen only a few times. Its cognate antigen has yet to be identified. No qualities accompany the bases; no much larger clone lies one base away. This sample is part of a study of vaccination and CD4 T cells after COVID-19 (dated by TCRdb to 2022 to 2024). Looking at the study overall: Six males and four females were included in the convalescent cohort, with two Hispanic individuals, seven Caucasians, two Asians and one multiracial person represented. Participants got two doses of the Pfizer-BioNTech BNT162b2 vaccine (n=8) or two doses of the Moderna mRNA-1273 vaccine (n=2). Post-COVID blood samples were collected from convalescent patients a median of approximately 93 days after diagnosis, with a range of about 30 to 161 days. Post-vaccine blood samples were collected a median of approximately 68 days after the second vaccine dose, ranging from roughly 13 to 250 days. For stimulating the cultures, overlapping spike peptide pools were used, derived from SARS-CoV-2 as well as from the common cold coronaviruses HCoV-NL63, HCoV-OC43 and HCoV-229E. In control cultures, a CEFX viral epitope pool was used as positive control, an HIV-1 Nef peptide pool was used as negative control, or no peptide was added. In roughly eleven COVID-19 convalescent patients and 4 infection-naive healthy vaccine recipients, the spike-specific CD4+ TCR repertoire before mRNA vaccination was compared with the repertoire after mRNA vaccination. In an earlier paper using these donors, memory CD4+ T cell crossreactivity between SARS-CoV-2 and common cold coronavirus spike proteins was assessed at the TCR clonotype level.

Here is what the overall study found, with its caveats: The median count of SARS-CoV-2-reactive clonotypes went up from around 23 after infection to approximately 40 after vaccination, although the change was not significant. Nearly all vaccine-specific clones in convalescent patients (304 of 307) were mono-reactive for SARS-CoV-2 spike rather than cross-reactive with common cold coronaviruses. Relatively few convalescent patients were included in the study, and early timepoints after natural infection were not analyzed. In convalescent patients, a median approximately 83% of post-vaccine SARS-CoV-2-reactive clones were detected only after vaccination, suggesting vaccine-specific priming.

What the treatment or condition label conveys for this sample: approximately 9-day PBMC culture with coronavirus spike peptide pools or control peptides (ViraFEST assay). CD4+ T cells from unexposed donors were collected before the COVID-19 pandemic (2011-2018). The study used the ViraFEST assay, which expanded antigen-specific T cells with peptide pools and then identified expanded clonotypes by TCR sequencing. Each well held 2.2 million or so PBMCs cultured with around 9 ug/ml peptide pools in IMDM containing around 5% human AB serum and roughly 9.3 IU/ml IL-2. Half of the culture medium was replaced with fresh IL-2-containing medium on days 3 and 7. CD4+ T cells were isolated after roughly 9 days of culture through negative selection using the EasySep CD4+ T cell isolation kit. Unexposed donor CD4+ T cells were tested for reactivity to SARS-CoV-2 S and N and four common cold coronavirus spike pools, as cell number allowed. PBMCs were separated from whole blood using Ficoll-Paque Plus gradient centrifugation and then either used fresh or cryopreserved at -140C. Triplicate wells were generally used for each culture condition. The leukapheresis product for the unexposed donors was obtained through commercial purchase.

At the junction V is shortened by 3 bases and J by 2 bases, with 1 base in between. Reading from cysteine to phenylalanine, the CDR3 counts 11 amino acids. Only the CDR3 part of the read is kept: 33 bases, read in frame from the first base. From a lookup of the germline V gene (reference sequence), CDR1 and CDR2 are LNHDA and SQIVND. Library preparation employed PCR. DNA from cultured CD4+ T cells underwent TCR sequencing with the Oncomine TCR Beta short-read assay at the Johns Hopkins FTIC core. The QIAamp micro DNA kit was used to extract genomic DNA from the cultured CD4+ T cells. Oncomine TCR Beta libraries from cultured CD4+ T cells were pooled with unique dual indexes and sequenced on an Illumina iSeq 100. On the authors' methods: Non-productive sequences were removed, and CDR3s that did not start with C, did not end with F or W, or were shorter than 7 amino acids were discarded. Antigen-specific clonotypes were identified with the MANAFEST web application by comparing peptide-stimulated wells with reference and other culture wells. Positive clones required FDR below 0.05, an odds ratio above 5, and productive frequency above 0.1% in at least two of three replicate wells. A clonotype was classed as cross-reactive if the clonotype showed significant expansion both in SARS-CoV-2 spike wells and in at least one common cold coronavirus spike condition. CDR3 homology was assessed with Levenshtein distances (stringdist) and unrooted phylogenetic trees (ape) in R version 3.6.1. The public reads were run again by TCRdb, first through fastp at Q25 and then through MiXCR, and only productive beta chains were kept. Entries are consolidated by CDR3 protein sequence, retaining the most common genes and DNA. The V and J calls reflect TCRdb's pipeline rather than the authors' work. For this sample there are about 11,000 distinct CDR3 sequences; 28% appear just once. Jointly, the top ten make up 19% of the sample.

Sequencing was carried out using CD4+ T cells from blood, cultured in vitro. This chain joins TRBV19 to TRBJ1-2; no confident D gene assignment can be made. The receptor's source is a human donor in good health. The DNA reads as follows: TGTGCCAGTAGTATGAACTATGGCTACACCTTC. The resulting protein is CASSMNYGYTF.